This TCR beta chain was documented in a study of beta chain features in type 1 diabetes. This clone turned up a few times. What it recognizes is unknown. Overall study findings and caveats: Junctions at VDJ sites from type 1 diabetes patients had fewer insertions and more deletions.

The entirety of the isolated RNA underwent reverse transcription, so expressed TCRB transcripts were sequenced. Libraries were prepared by immunoSEQ multiplex PCR; TCRdb keeps only in-frame clonotypes and omits some of them. This sample has about 330,000 clones, with approximately 11% found just once. CDR3 length: 14 amino acids. In germline, CDR1 is SQVTM, CDR2 ANQGSEA. The rearrangement joins TRBV29-1 to TRBJ2-2; 11 bases match TRBD1. This receptor was obtained from a young woman in good health. Sequenced input: naive CD4+ T cells from blood. CDR3 in amino acids: CSGGQGVRTGELFF. The CDR3 DNA follows: TGCAGTGGGGGACAGGGGGTAAGAACCGGGGAGCTGTTTTTT.